This T cell receptor (beta chain) was profiled in a study of T cell changes during pregnancy in multiple sclerosis (dated by TCRdb to about 2019). With regard to the full study: The study examined how the T cell repertoire changed over the course of pregnancy in women with multiple sclerosis.

On this clone: The antigen it recognizes is unknown. No much larger clone exists at a distance of one base, and base qualities are not known.

The CDR3 numbers 14 residues from cysteine through phenylalanine. Only CDR3 DNA remains: 42 bases, in frame from the first base. CDR1 and CDR2 were assigned from the germline V gene (reference sequence) as MNHEY and SMNVEV. V and J lose 7 bases and 1 base, and a span of 11 bases separates them. The library was produced with the immunoSEQ multiplex PCR assay. In TCRdb, the immuneACCESS table is reduced to in-frame sequences with V and J assigned. These tables do not hold every clone; where another copy was compared, an unresolved V gene accounts for under half, and the others remain unexplained. The sample table contains roughly 30,000 clones; only one count was recorded for about 92% of them. About 5.4% of the sample comes from the top ten.

Sample: CD8+ T cells from peripheral blood mononuclear cells, taken in the first trimester of pregnancy. This receptor chain uses TRBV27 and TRBJ2-1; a tentative D match to TRBD2 spans 6 bases. The receptor was isolated from a female donor with multiple sclerosis, enrolled in a pregnancy study. CDR3 reads: CASTKGGSYNEQFF. DNA sequence: TGTGCCAGCACCAAAGGAGGGTCCTACAATGAGCAGTTCTTC.